This T cell receptor (beta chain) was documented in a study of blood T cell repertoires in COVID-19. Study-wide context: Material from acute and convalescent COVID-19 was sourced from the United States, Italy and Spain. Sample material is recorded as cDNA or gDNA derived from T cells, B-cell-depleted T cells, or PBMCs.

Sequencing was performed with immunoSEQ multiplex PCR; in TCRdb, only in-frame clones are kept and a portion is missing. The sample carries 150,000 to 200,000 clones, 84% recorded once. The study recruited people aged roughly 18 to 100 years across about two dozen US areas. All recovered Cohort 3 donors got two negative PCRs, got clearance, or saw symptom resolution. CDR3 length: 14 residues. The V end was cut by 6 bases, the J end by 4 bases, with 15 bases between. Germline V gives CDR1 MNHEY, CDR2 SVGAGI. The chain carries TRBV6-5 and TRBJ1-2, with D perhaps TRBD1 (5 bases). The TCR originated in a man aged 50-60 years who had recovered from COVID-19. Sequencing was performed on PBMCs or T cells enriched from blood (not recorded which). The CDR3 is CASSPAGEGYGYTF. The CDR3 coding sequence is TGTGCCAGCAGCCCGGCGGGGGAGGGCTATGGCTACACCTTC.